This T cell receptor beta chain was obtained from a study of T cell repertoires in cytomegalovirus infection. General study findings and limits: What dominated the ex vivo response were HLA-C-restricted CMV-specific TCR beta clonotypes.

From the reads, TCRdb called clonotypes with MiXCR, one entry per CDR3 protein. The repertoire holds 170,000 or so distinct CDR3 sequences, with about 18% as singletons. CDR3 length: 15 amino acids. Trimming stripped 0 bases from V and 4 bases from J, with 11 bases between. Germline V gives CDR1 LGHNA, CDR2 YSLEER. This clonotype has more than one count but fewer than ten. Its antigen remains unidentified. Sample: CD8+ T cells from PBMCs. The clonotype originates from a human donor in good health (CMV status not recorded). Some clones in this sample may be carry-over from other donors' samples. V is TRBV4-3 and J is TRBJ2-3; possibly TRBD1 for D (6 bases). The CDR3 region is CASSQDTRGSDTQYF. The CDR3 DNA reads TGCGCCAGCAGCCAAGATACCAGGGGATCAGATACGCAGTATTTT.